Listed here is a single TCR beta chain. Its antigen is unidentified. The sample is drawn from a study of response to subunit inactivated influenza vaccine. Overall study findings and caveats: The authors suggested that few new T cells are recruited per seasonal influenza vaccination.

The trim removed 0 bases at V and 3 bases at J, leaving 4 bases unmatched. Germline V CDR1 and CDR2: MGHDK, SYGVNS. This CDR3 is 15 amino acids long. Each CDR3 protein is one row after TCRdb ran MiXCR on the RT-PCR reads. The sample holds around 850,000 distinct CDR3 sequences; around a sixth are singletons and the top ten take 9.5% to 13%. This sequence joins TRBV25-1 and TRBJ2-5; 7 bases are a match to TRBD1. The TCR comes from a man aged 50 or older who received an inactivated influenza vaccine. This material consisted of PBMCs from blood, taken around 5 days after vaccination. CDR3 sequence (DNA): TGTGCCAGCAGTGAATATTGGGGACAGAAAGAGACCCAGTACTTC. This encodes CASSEYWGQKETQYF.